The text below deals with one TCR gamma chain. Other DNA sequences in this sample translate to the same CDR3. This sample is drawn from a study of gamma-delta T cells after stem cell transplantation. CDR3 size: 17 residues. Germline values: CDR1 GITISATS, CDR2 ISYDGTV (reference sequence). V trimming: 1 base; J trimming: 4 bases; junction bases outside the gene matches: 4. TCRdb reanalysed the RT-PCR reads via CATT. The data contain roughly 820 gamma-chain clones, 5.6% of them singletons. The chain uses TRGV9 and TRGJP. The sequence was obtained from a human donor. It is not recorded whose cells these are; they may come from a transplant donor. The sequenced sample consisted of gamma-delta T cells. CDR3 DNA: TGTGCCTTGTGGGAGGTCAACCAAGAGTTGGGCAAAAAAATCAAGGTATTT. It is translated as CALWEVNQELGKKIKVF.